The 24 T cell receptor beta chains listed next were all sequenced from one sample in a study of blood T cell repertoires in COVID-19. The repertoire was sequenced with immunoSEQ multiplex PCR; TCRdb's copy has only in-frame clones and lacks some. The sample includes about 60,000 clones, approximately 91% of them seen just once. The sequenced material came from peripheral blood. The receptor source for this set is a woman aged 60-75 years with active COVID-19.

The V call is TRBV7-6, the J call TRBJ2-1; 9 nucleotides agree with TRBD1. Trimming took 4 bases from V and 8 from J; bases not matched to a gene: 18. The CDR3 covers 18 residues. Germline CDR1 is SGHVS and CDR2 is FNYEAQ. CDR3 region: CASSSVGYRGRKGHEQFF. CDR3 coding DNA: TGTGCCAGCAGCTCGGTGGGGTACAGGGGGCGGAAGGGGCATGAGCAGTTCTTC.

The chain has TRBV2 and TRBJ2-1, with D possibly matching TRBD1 (6 bases). The CDR3 runs 15 residues. The V gene's germline CDR1 is SNHLY and CDR2 FYNNEI. V shed 8 bases and J shed 6 bases, with 20 bases lying between them. CDR3 nucleotides: TGTGCCAGCTCTCAGACTACGGTCAGGGGCAATGAGCAGTTCTTC. This translates into CASSQTTVRGNEQFF.

This clone has just a few counts. V and J are TRBV5-1 and TRBJ1-6, with D uncertain. CDR1 is SGHRS, CDR2 YFSETQ, per germline. V gave up 4 bases and J gave up 3 bases, with 17 bases separating them. The CDR3 is made up of 17 amino acids. DNA for the CDR3: TGCGCCAGCAGCCCGAGGGTGACCGGGAACTATAATTCACCCCTCCACTTT. Translated: CASSPRVTGNYNSPLHF.

The chain links TRBV15 to TRBJ1-5; 9 bases agree with TRBD1. V trimming: 5 bases; J trimming: 7 bases; junction bases outside the gene matches: 3. The CDR3 runs to 13 residues. CDR1 and CDR2 from the germline V gene are LNHNV and YYDKDF (reference sequence). CDR3 coding DNA: TGTGCCACCAGCCGGACAGGGGACCAGCCCCAGCATTTT. Translation: CATSRTGDQPQHF.

The table lists this clone with a few counts. The rearrangement joins TRBV11-2 to TRBJ1-3, with 8 bases aligning to TRBD1. This CDR3 spans 15 amino acids. Germline lookup yields CDR1 SGHAT and CDR2 FQNNGV. Trimming cost V 6 bases and J 0 bases; bases outside gene matches: 4. In DNA, the CDR3 is TGTGCCAGCAGGGGACAGGTTACCTCTGGAAACACCATATATTTT. This encodes CASRGQVTSGNTIYF.

The chain couples TRBV6-5 to TRBJ1-2; 8 bases are shared with TRBD1. The germline CDR1 and CDR2 sequences are MNHEY and SVGAGI. Germline trimming cut 8 bases from V and 4 bases from J; bases unmatched to any gene: 6. The CDR3 length is 13 residues. In nucleotides, the CDR3 is TGTGCCAGCCTAAGACAGGGGAGCTATGGCTACACCTTC. Translated, it gives CASLRQGSYGYTF.

V and J are TRBV10-1 and TRBJ2-7; D uncertain. The V gene's germline CDR1 is WNHNN and CDR2 SYGVQD (reference sequence). CDR3 length: 13 residues. The V end lost 4 bases, the J end lost 2 bases, and 9 bases lay between the germline ends. CDR3: CASSGGTTYEQYF. The CDR3 DNA is TGCGCCAGCAGTGGCGGTACCACCTACGAGCAGTACTTC.

The chain has TRBV5-8 and TRBJ2-1; 10 bases are a match to TRBD1. Trimming removed 3 bases from V and 6 bases from J; junction bases left unmatched: 9. The CDR3 sequence is 16 residues long. The germline V gene has CDR1 SGHTS and CDR2 YDEGEE. The CDR3 region is CASSSGQGGYLNEQFF. Written as DNA, the CDR3 is TGTGCCAGCAGCTCAGGACAGGGGGGGTACCTCAATGAGCAGTTCTTC.

This rearrangement joins TRBV4-3 to TRBJ1-2, with D tentatively TRBD1 (6 bases). Germline-derived CDR1 and CDR2 are LGHNA and YSLEER. The CDR3 runs to 15 residues. Deletions cut 1 base from V and 3 bases from J, with 12 bases between. The CDR3 here is CASSQAGTQHYGYTF. Written as DNA, the CDR3 is TGCGCCAGCAGCCAAGCAGGGACACAGCACTATGGCTACACCTTC.

This rearrangement joins TRBV27 to TRBJ2-7; 11 nucleotides align to TRBD1. Trimming removed 8 bases from V and 4 bases from J; junction bases left unmatched: 4. The germline CDR1 and CDR2 sequences are MNHEY and SMNVEV (reference sequence). This CDR3 is 13 amino acids long. For the CDR3, the DNA is TGTGCCAGCCGTGGACAGGGGGCTTACGAGCAGTACTTC. It codes for CASRGQGAYEQYF.

This chain links TRBV12-3 or TRBV12-4 with TRBJ2-5; TRBD2 might be the D (5 bases). Trimming removed 6 bases from V and 1 base from J, with 9 bases in between. The CDR3 is 13 residues long. The CDR3 here is CASSSTIQETQYF. CDR3 sequence (DNA): TGTGCCAGCAGCTCGACTATCCAAGAGACCCAGTACTTC.

In DNA, the CDR3 is TGTGCCAGCTCGCTAGAGTATAGCAATCAGCCCCAGCATTTT. Its translation is CASSLEYSNQPQHF. This chain links TRBV18 with TRBJ1-5; D remains ambiguous. The CDR3 totals 14 residues. In germline, CDR1 is KGHSH, CDR2 LQKENI. V lost 6 bases and J 0 bases, leaving 9 bases between the germline ends. Together with reference TRBV18 and TRBJ1-5, the CDR3 gives the full variable domain: NAGVMQNPRHLVRRRGQEARLRCSPMKGHSHVYWYRQLPEEGLKFMVYLQKENIIDESGMPKERFSAEFPKEGPSILRIQQVVRGDSAAYFCASSLEYSNQPQHFGDGTRLSIL.

This chain links TRBV10-2 with TRBJ2-2; TRBD1 matches at 7 bases. V shed 5 bases, J shed 8 bases, and the junction held 8 bases outside the gene matches. The CDR3 sequence is 14 residues long. The germline CDR1 and CDR2 sequences are WSHSY and SAAADI. The CDR3 protein is CASSRVQGIGELFF. CDR3 nucleotides: TGCGCCAGCAGTAGGGTACAGGGGATAGGGGAGCTGTTTTTT.

This clone was found once. This chain links TRBV7-2 with TRBJ1-2; TRBD1 matches at 7 bases. V trimming: 4 bases; J trimming: 4 bases; junction bases outside the gene matches: 3. CDR3 length: 13 residues. From germline, CDR1 is SGHTA and CDR2 FQGNSA. This CDR3 reads CASSYGTVYGYTF. CDR3 coding DNA: TGTGCCAGCAGCTACGGGACAGTCTATGGCTACACCTTC.

The chain employs TRBV7-9 and TRBJ2-1; TRBD1 aligns across 9 bases. In germline, CDR1 is SEHNR, CDR2 FQNEAQ (reference sequence). Trimming took 3 bases from V and 5 from J; bases not matched to a gene: 17. This CDR3 is 19 amino acids long. DNA for the CDR3: TGTGCCAGCAGCTTTTTTTGGGACGGCCCGGGACAGGGTGACAATGAGCAGTTCTTC. Translated: CASSFFWDGPGQGDNEQFF.

J is TRBJ2-3 and V is TRBV10-2; the D gene is possibly TRBD1 (5 bases). Trimming shortened V by 7 bases and J by 2 bases, and 10 bases separated the two germline ends. The CDR3 is 13 amino acids. Germline V CDR1 and CDR2: WSHSY, SAAADI. The CDR3, as DNA: TGCGCCAGCACCCGACAGTCCACAGATACGCAGTATTTT. This gives the protein CASTRQSTDTQYF.

The rearrangement uses TRBV4-2 and TRBJ1-2; TRBD1 agrees at 8 bases. CDR1 and CDR2 (germline): LGHNA, YNFKEQ. The CDR3 length is 14 residues. V shed 3 bases, J shed 4 bases, and the junction held 4 bases outside the gene matches. The CDR3 DNA follows: TGTGCCAGCAGCCATGGTACAGGGGGCTATGGCTACACCTTC. Translation gives CASSHGTGGYGYTF.

This chain links TRBV6-6 with TRBJ1-1; D is unresolved. CDR3 length equals 16 residues. CDR1 and CDR2 from the germline V gene are MNHNY and SVGAGI (reference sequence). The V end was cut by 0 bases, the J end by 4 bases, with 15 bases between. The CDR3 loop is CASSYSRVGSGTEAFF. DNA for the CDR3: TGTGCCAGCAGTTACTCGAGGGTTGGATCGGGCACTGAAGCTTTCTTT.

This clone is a singleton in its sample. V is TRBV2 and J is TRBJ1-3; TRBD1 aligns across 8 bases. Germline V lookup: CDR1 SNHLY, CDR2 FYNNEI. The junction had 4 bases not matched to a gene; V was cut back by 5 bases and J by 1 base. The CDR3 is 15 residues long. The CDR3 here is CASSSGQGSGNTIYF. Written as DNA, the CDR3 is TGTGCCAGCAGTTCCGGACAGGGATCTGGAAACACCATATATTTT.

This rearrangement joins TRBV6-6 to TRBJ2-4, with 9 nucleotides matching TRBD2. With 4 bases clipped from V and 8 bases from J, the junction kept 9 bases outside the gene matches. CDR3 length equals 15 residues. CDR1 and CDR2 (germline): MNHNY, SVGAGI (reference sequence). The CDR3: CASSSPTSGGDIQYF. The CDR3 DNA sequence: TGTGCCAGCAGTTCTCCGACTAGCGGCGGCGACATTCAGTACTTC.

This clone is a singleton in its sample. The rearrangement links TRBV14 to TRBJ2-2; no reliable D call. Per the germline V gene, CDR1 is SGHDN and CDR2 is FVKESK. The germline V and J ends were trimmed by 1 base and 5 bases, with 8 bases remaining between them. The CDR3 length is 14 residues. CDR3 bases: TGTGCCAGCAGCCAAGGAACCACAACCGGGGAGCTGTTTTTT. It yields the protein CASSQGTTTGELFF.

The chain has TRBV7-2 and TRBJ1-3; no clear D gene. The germline V and J ends were trimmed by 5 bases and 5 bases, with 13 bases remaining between them. In germline, CDR1 is SGHTA, CDR2 FQGNSA. This CDR3 is built from 14 residues. Here the CDR3 DNA reads TGTGCCAGCAGCCTCGACACAGTCAGAAACACCATATATTTT. It encodes CASSLDTVRNTIYF.

This chain joins TRBV24-1 and TRBJ2-3; D may be TRBD2 (5 bases). This CDR3 has 13 residues. Germline values: CDR1 KGHDR, CDR2 SFDVKD. V lost 5 bases and J lost 4, with 9 bases in between. The CDR3: CATSGWGADTQYF. DNA of the CDR3: TGTGCCACCAGTGGGTGGGGAGCAGATACGCAGTATTTT.

V is TRBV7-3 and J is TRBJ2-2; a possible D gene is TRBD2 (6 bases). The V and J ends lost 5 bases and 5 bases respectively, with 12 bases between them. CDR1 and CDR2 (germline): SGHTA, FQGTGA. This CDR3 region has 14 residues. The CDR3 protein is CASSPGGITGELFF. CDR3 in DNA: TGTGCCAGCAGCCCTGGGGGGATAACCGGGGAGCTGTTTTTT.